The 7 T cell receptor beta chains listed next were all sequenced from one sample in a study of T cell responses to AZD1222 COVID-19 vaccine. The table came from immunoSEQ multiplex PCR; TCRdb's copy has only in-frame clones and leaves some out. The sample contains some 110,000 clones, 85% to 90% of which appear only once. The sample consisted of peripheral blood, taken 28 days after the second AZD1222 dose. These receptors were taken from an adult who received the AZD1222 COVID-19 vaccine.

V gene TRBV6-5 combines with J gene TRBJ1-6; D is ambiguous. The CDR3 is 16 amino acids. Germline V gene lookup returns CDR1 MNHEY and CDR2 SVGAGI. V was shortened by 1 base and J by 8 bases, with 15 bases between the two germline ends. The CDR3 sequence: CASSYYSGRADSPLHF. The CDR3 DNA follows: TGTGCCAGCAGTTACTATTCGGGGAGGGCTGATTCACCCCTCCACTTT.

The chain employs TRBV5-6 and TRBJ1-1; 7 bases are a match to TRBD1. The CDR3 is made up of 17 amino acids. The germline V gene has CDR1 SGHDT and CDR2 YYEEEE. The trim removed 2 bases at V and 4 bases at J, leaving 14 bases unmatched. CDR3 loop: CASSFLGWQGGGTEAFF. CDR3 coding DNA: TGTGCCAGCAGCTTTTTGGGATGGCAGGGGGGAGGCACTGAAGCTTTCTTT.

The chain carries TRBV19 and TRBJ2-1, with 8 bases that match TRBD2. The CDR3 sequence is 14 residues long. Germline trimming cut 6 bases from V and 8 bases from J; bases unmatched to any gene: 9. The germline CDR1 and CDR2 sequences are LNHDA and SQIVND (reference sequence). The CDR3 nucleotides are TGTGCCAGTAGCCCCGGGGGGGGAGGGGATGAGCAGTTCTTC. Amino acids: CASSPGGGGDEQFF.

The rearrangement links TRBV3-1 (or the pseudogene TRBV3-2) to TRBJ1-6, with a possible D match to TRBD1 (5 bases). The CDR3 extends over 16 amino acids. Between the trimmed V and J ends, which lost 4 bases and 9 bases, there was a span of 19 bases. Germline CDR1 is LGHDT and CDR2 is YNNKEL (reference sequence). CDR3 amino acids: CASSPLGGEKGSPLHF. The CDR3 DNA follows: TGTGCCAGCAGCCCACTAGGAGGGGAAAAGGGTTCACCCCTCCACTTT.

The V call is TRBV6-1, the J call TRBJ1-4; 7 bases are shared with TRBD1. V lost 2 bases to trimming and J lost 8 bases; unmatched junction nucleotides: 14. The V gene's germline CDR1 is MNHNS and CDR2 SASEGT. This CDR3 is built from 17 residues. CDR3: CASSERGPPGNGEKLFF. Here the CDR3 DNA reads TGTGCCAGCAGTGAAAGGGGGCCCCCCGGCAACGGAGAAAAACTGTTTTTT.

This chain connects TRBV7-3 to TRBJ2-2; weak D call: TRBD2 (6 bases). This CDR3 has 14 amino acids. CDR1 SGHTA and CDR2 FQGTGA come from the germline V gene. Trimming cost V 4 bases and J 7 bases, with 13 bases left between them. The CDR3 DNA reads as TGTGCCAGCAGCTCGGGACTTAAGTTCGGGGAGCTGTTTTTT. Translation gives CASSSGLKFGELFF.

The chain is built from TRBV10-3 and TRBJ1-2, with D unclear. Trimming stripped 5 bases from V and 6 bases from J, with 16 bases between. CDR1 is ENHRY, CDR2 SYGVKD, per germline. The CDR3 covers 14 residues. CDR3 DNA sequence: TGTGCCATCAGTCCCGGAGGTCTAGAGGATGGCTACACCTTC. Translated, it gives CAISPGGLEDGYTF.